Listed below are T cell receptor beta chains from one sample, sequenced in a study of T cell repertoires in cytomegalovirus infection. Antigens of these TCRs are unknown. Using its own MiXCR run on the reads, TCRdb lists one record per CDR3 protein. The table includes about 310,000 distinct CDR3 sequences, roughly 25% detected once. The specimen was cultured PBMCs, collected from culture after CMV antigen stimulation. Receptor source: a human donor in good health (CMV status not recorded). Some clones in this sample may be carry-over from other donors' samples. CDR3s include the opening cysteine and the closing phenylalanine or tryptophan. The order of the fields is V gene, J gene, clone size, D gene, CDR3 protein, CDR3 DNA. The D gene is left open where the match is weak. Expanded clones are given a class, and other clones once, few, many or no size at all.

v_gene: TRBV5-8; j_gene: TRBJ2-7; abundance: few; d_gene: -; CDR3aa: CASSLAGYTSYEQYF; CDR3nt: TGTGCCAGCAGCTTGGCAGGGTATACATCCTACGAGCAGTACTTC
v_gene: TRBV7-4; j_gene: TRBJ2-5; abundance: -; d_gene: -; CDR3aa: CASSPSGATPQETQYF; CDR3nt: TGTGCCAGCAGCCCATCAGGGGCCACCCCCCAAGAGACCCAGTACTTC
v_gene: TRBV2; j_gene: TRBJ1-2; abundance: few; d_gene: -; CDR3aa: CASSEFAGIEPGYTF; CDR3nt: TGTGCCAGCAGTGAATTTGCAGGGATCGAACCTGGCTACACCTTC
v_gene: TRBV7-6; j_gene: TRBJ2-3; abundance: -; d_gene: -; CDR3aa: CASSFEGVDTQYF; CDR3nt: TGTGCCAGCAGCTTTGAGGGGGTAGATACGCAGTATTTT
v_gene: TRBV12-3/TRBV12-4; j_gene: TRBJ2-3; abundance: few; d_gene: -; CDR3aa: CASSWAAPDTQYF; CDR3nt: TGTGCCAGCAGTTGGGCCGCTCCAGATACGCAGTATTTT
v_gene: TRBV11-3; j_gene: TRBJ1-1; abundance: -; d_gene: -; CDR3aa: CASSLVESGGTEAFF; CDR3nt: TGTGCCAGCAGCTTAGTGGAGTCGGGGGGCACTGAAGCTTTCTTT
v_gene: TRBV28; j_gene: TRBJ2-5; abundance: few; d_gene: -; CDR3aa: CASSSSGPYQETQYF; CDR3nt: TGTGCCAGCAGTTCCAGCGGCCCGTACCAAGAGACCCAGTACTTC
v_gene: TRBV25-1; j_gene: TRBJ2-1; abundance: few; d_gene: TRBD2; CDR3aa: CASSESYMSGRAERHNEQFF; CDR3nt: TGTGCCAGCAGTGAATCGTATATGAGCGGGAGGGCCGAAAGACACAATGAGCAGTTCTTC
v_gene: TRBV12-3/TRBV12-4; j_gene: TRBJ1-1; abundance: -; d_gene: -; CDR3aa: CASRYRWDTEAFF; CDR3nt: TGTGCCAGCAGATATCGTTGGGACACTGAAGCTTTCTTT
v_gene: TRBV5-4; j_gene: TRBJ1-6; abundance: -; d_gene: -; CDR3aa: CASSLDIRNSPLHF; CDR3nt: TGTGCCAGCAGCTTGGACATCCGGAATTCACCCCTCCACTTT
v_gene: TRBV10-3; j_gene: TRBJ2-7; abundance: -; d_gene: -; CDR3aa: CAIRDPGLYEQYF; CDR3nt: TGTGCCATCAGGGACCCGGGCCTCTACGAGCAGTACTTC
v_gene: TRBV6-2/TRBV6-3; j_gene: TRBJ2-5; abundance: many; d_gene: TRBD1; CDR3aa: CASSPGQGLETQYF; CDR3nt: TGTGCCAGCAGCCCGGGACAGGGGCTAGAGACCCAGTACTTC
v_gene: TRBV28; j_gene: TRBJ1-6; abundance: -; d_gene: TRBD1; CDR3aa: CASSAGTGRNSPLHF; CDR3nt: TGTGCCAGCAGTGCCGGGACAGGCCGCAATTCACCCCTCCACTTT
v_gene: TRBV6-1; j_gene: TRBJ2-3; abundance: -; d_gene: -; CDR3aa: CASSVGRTTDTQYF; CDR3nt: TGTGCCAGCAGTGTGGGGAGGACCACAGATACGCAGTATTTT
v_gene: TRBV7-2; j_gene: TRBJ1-2; abundance: many; d_gene: -; CDR3aa: CASRSDSGATFNYGYTF; CDR3nt: TGTGCCAGCAGGTCTGACAGCGGGGCCACCTTTAACTATGGCTACACCTTC
v_gene: TRBV19; j_gene: TRBJ2-1; abundance: many; d_gene: TRBD2; CDR3aa: CASSIFALAGYNEQFF; CDR3nt: TGTGCCAGTAGTATTTTCGCCCTAGCGGGGTACAATGAGCAGTTCTTC
v_gene: TRBV6-5; j_gene: TRBJ2-7; abundance: -; d_gene: -; CDR3aa: CASSYGGPSSYEQYF; CDR3nt: TGTGCCAGCAGTTACGGGGGACCAAGCTCCTACGAGCAGTACTTC
v_gene: TRBV7-4; j_gene: TRBJ2-2; abundance: few; d_gene: -; CDR3aa: CASSFRETGELFF; CDR3nt: TGTGCCAGCAGCTTTCGGGAGACCGGGGAGCTGTTTTTT
v_gene: TRBV4-3; j_gene: TRBJ1-2; abundance: -; d_gene: -; CDR3aa: CASSPGNGLWDGYTF; CDR3nt: TGCGCCAGCAGCCCTGGGAACGGTCTCTGGGATGGCTACACCTTC
v_gene: TRBV5-4; j_gene: TRBJ1-1; abundance: once; d_gene: -; CDR3aa: CASSAEVARNTEAFF; CDR3nt: TGTGCCAGCAGCGCTGAAGTTGCGAGGAACACTGAAGCTTTCTTT
v_gene: TRBV12-3/TRBV12-4; j_gene: TRBJ1-2; abundance: many; d_gene: -; CDR3aa: CASSSSWQGGYTF; CDR3nt: TGTGCCAGCAGTTCAAGTTGGCAGGGTGGCTACACCTTC
v_gene: TRBV6-2/TRBV6-3; j_gene: TRBJ2-1; abundance: few; d_gene: TRBD1; CDR3aa: CASSRGTGYNEQFF; CDR3nt: TGTGCCAGCAGTAGGGGGACAGGCTACAATGAGCAGTTCTTC
v_gene: TRBV6-2/TRBV6-3; j_gene: TRBJ2-1; abundance: many; d_gene: -; CDR3aa: CASAKGRNEQFF; CDR3nt: TGTGCCAGCGCAAAAGGGCGAAATGAGCAGTTCTTC
v_gene: TRBV7-6; j_gene: TRBJ1-5; abundance: few; d_gene: -; CDR3aa: CASSLGGVNQPQHF; CDR3nt: TGTGCCAGCAGCTTAGGCGGCGTCAATCAGCCCCAGCATTTT
v_gene: TRBV19; j_gene: TRBJ2-1; abundance: -; d_gene: TRBD2; CDR3aa: CASRSGLAGKYEQFF; CDR3nt: TGTGCCAGTAGGTCTGGACTAGCGGGAAAGTATGAGCAGTTCTTC
v_gene: TRBV25-1; j_gene: TRBJ1-2; abundance: many; d_gene: -; CDR3aa: CASSAEHRDGYTF; CDR3nt: TGTGCCAGCAGTGCGGAGCACAGGGATGGCTACACCTTC
v_gene: TRBV5-1; j_gene: TRBJ2-2; abundance: -; d_gene: -; CDR3aa: CASARTTNTGELFF; CDR3nt: TGCGCCAGCGCCCGGACGACGAACACCGGGGAGCTGTTTTTT
v_gene: TRBV19; j_gene: TRBJ2-2; abundance: -; d_gene: -; CDR3aa: CASSMVENTGELFF; CDR3nt: TGTGCCAGTAGTATGGTGGAGAACACCGGGGAGCTGTTTTTT
v_gene: TRBV7-2; j_gene: TRBJ2-1; abundance: many; d_gene: TRBD2; CDR3aa: CASSLGPSGTNEQFF; CDR3nt: TGTGCCAGCAGCTTAGGTCCCAGCGGGACCAATGAGCAGTTCTTC
v_gene: TRBV7-4; j_gene: TRBJ2-5; abundance: -; d_gene: TRBD1; CDR3aa: CASGPTGLWSQYF; CDR3nt: TGTGCCAGCGGACCGACAGGGTTATGGTCCCAGTACTTC
v_gene: TRBV11-3; j_gene: TRBJ2-1; abundance: -; d_gene: -; CDR3aa: CASSLGFHPYNEQFF; CDR3nt: TGTGCCAGCAGCTTGGGATTCCACCCCTACAATGAGCAGTTCTTC
v_gene: TRBV6-6; j_gene: TRBJ1-5; abundance: -; d_gene: -; CDR3aa: CASSYRSTRKSNQPQHF; CDR3nt: TGTGCCAGCAGTTACCGCAGCACTAGAAAGAGCAATCAGCCCCAGCATTTT
v_gene: TRBV7-8; j_gene: TRBJ2-1; abundance: many; d_gene: -; CDR3aa: CASSLEGSRYNEQFF; CDR3nt: TGTGCCAGCAGCTTAGAGGGTAGCAGGTACAATGAGCAGTTCTTC
v_gene: TRBV28; j_gene: TRBJ2-7; abundance: many; d_gene: TRBD1; CDR3aa: CASGNTGGGYEQYF; CDR3nt: TGTGCCAGCGGGAATACAGGGGGAGGATACGAGCAGTACTTC
v_gene: TRBV12-3/TRBV12-4; j_gene: TRBJ2-1; abundance: -; d_gene: TRBD2; CDR3aa: CASIRTSVGYNEQFF; CDR3nt: TGTGCCAGCATCCGGACTAGCGTGGGTTACAATGAGCAGTTCTTC
v_gene: TRBV7-9; j_gene: TRBJ2-1; abundance: few; d_gene: TRBD2; CDR3aa: CASSLDEVGGPRSYNEQFF; CDR3nt: TGTGCCAGCAGCTTAGATGAAGTGGGAGGGCCTCGGTCCTACAATGAGCAGTTCTTC
v_gene: TRBV7-9; j_gene: TRBJ2-1; abundance: many; d_gene: TRBD2; CDR3aa: CASSPPTSSGPYNEQFF; CDR3nt: TGTGCCAGCAGCCCCCCGACTAGCTCGGGACCTTACAATGAGCAGTTCTTC
v_gene: TRBV6-2/TRBV6-3; j_gene: TRBJ1-6; abundance: -; d_gene: -; CDR3aa: CASSYSGVSPLHF; CDR3nt: TGTGCCAGCAGTTACTCTGGGGTGTCACCCCTCCACTTT
v_gene: TRBV5-1; j_gene: TRBJ2-7; abundance: few; d_gene: TRBD2; CDR3aa: CASSPGLAGGFAYEQYF; CDR3nt: TGCGCCAGCAGCCCGGGACTAGCGGGAGGGTTCGCCTACGAGCAGTACTTC
v_gene: TRBV7-2; j_gene: TRBJ2-3; abundance: many; d_gene: -; CDR3aa: CASSSTWGGDTDTQYF; CDR3nt: TGTGCCAGCAGCTCAACCTGGGGCGGAGACACAGATACGCAGTATTTT
v_gene: TRBV7-3; j_gene: TRBJ1-2; abundance: few; d_gene: TRBD1; CDR3aa: CASSPGTGGVYGYTF; CDR3nt: TGTGCCAGCAGCCCCGGGACAGGGGGAGTCTATGGCTACACCTTC
v_gene: TRBV28; j_gene: TRBJ1-2; abundance: -; d_gene: TRBD1; CDR3aa: CASSFGTGASGGYTF; CDR3nt: TGTGCCAGCAGTTTCGGGACAGGGGCATCGGGAGGCTACACCTTC
v_gene: TRBV20-1; j_gene: TRBJ1-5; abundance: many; d_gene: -; CDR3aa: CSADGGSDQPQHF; CDR3nt: TGCAGTGCAGACGGAGGATCTGATCAGCCCCAGCATTTT
v_gene: TRBV12-3/TRBV12-4; j_gene: TRBJ1-2; abundance: -; d_gene: -; CDR3aa: CASSRELYGYTF; CDR3nt: TGTGCCAGCAGCCGGGAGTTGTATGGCTACACCTTC
v_gene: TRBV2; j_gene: TRBJ2-1; abundance: -; d_gene: TRBD2; CDR3aa: CASRGTSGRFFEQFF; CDR3nt: TGTGCCAGCAGGGGGACTAGCGGGAGGTTCTTTGAGCAGTTCTTC
v_gene: TRBV11-2; j_gene: TRBJ2-3; abundance: many; d_gene: TRBD2; CDR3aa: CASSFFGLGLADTQYF; CDR3nt: TGTGCCAGCAGCTTTTTCGGACTAGGACTCGCAGATACGCAGTATTTT
v_gene: TRBV5-4; j_gene: TRBJ2-3; abundance: few; d_gene: -; CDR3aa: CASSFKLAGTDTQYF; CDR3nt: TGTGCCAGCAGCTTCAAGCTCGCGGGCACAGATACGCAGTATTTT
v_gene: TRBV7-2; j_gene: TRBJ1-2; abundance: many; d_gene: -; CDR3aa: CASSLILVLRRSGYTF; CDR3nt: TGTGCCAGCAGCCTGATACTCGTTCTACGTAGGTCTGGCTACACCTTC
v_gene: TRBV7-8; j_gene: TRBJ2-5; abundance: many; d_gene: -; CDR3aa: CASSLIRGGGETQYF; CDR3nt: TGTGCCAGCAGCTTAATCCGGGGCGGTGGGGAGACCCAGTACTTC